This TCR beta chain is drawn from a study of blood T cell dynamics during melanoma immunotherapy. Method: immunoSEQ multiplex PCR; TCRdb's copy keeps in-frame clones and lacks some. The sample lists 9,700 or so clones, 70% to 90% occurring once. The CDR3 totals 15 residues. Germline lookup yields CDR1 SEHNR and CDR2 FQNEAQ (reference sequence). Trimming removed 3 bases at V and 2 bases at J, with 12 bases between. Time point described: pre-treatment baseline. Sampling occurred pretreatment (T0) and at week 3 (W3), after cycle one of checkpoint blockade. Response was assessed by RECIST 1.1 at 12 weeks, except a couple of rapid progressors. Prior systemic cancer therapy, immunosuppressant use and other active malignancies excluded patients. As concerns this clone: Its specificity is not known.

Whole-study results and caveats: The study could not tell melanoma-specific clones from general immune activation.

Material: blood, obtained from a patient treated with checkpoint blockade. The clonotype originates from a human donor with melanoma. V is TRBV7-9 and J is TRBJ2-3; possibly TRBD1 or TRBD2 for D (6 bases each). CDR3 coding DNA: TGTGCCAGCAGCTTGGGGGGCAGGGCCACAGATACGCAGTATTTT. This encodes CASSLGGRATDTQYF.